What follows is one T cell receptor beta chain and its context. Without sorting, samples used 85 million to 95 million PBMCs for genomic DNA. The CDR3 has 15 residues. The V end lost 0 bases, the J end lost 4 bases, and 13 bases lay between the germline ends. From germline, CDR1 is SGDLS and CDR2 YYNGEE. Deep was the level at which the assay was run. Genomic DNA of each subset was evenly split across several immunoSEQ plates. DNA input for the unsorted PBMC replicate PCRs was 300 ng, roughly 33,000 T cell genomes. Assay: immunoSEQ multiplex PCR; the TCRdb copy retains only in-frame clones and omits some. The sample has 400,000 to 550,000 clones, approximately 79% seen once. This specimen belongs to a study of shared clonotypes between healthy human individuals.

This TCR came from a woman between 35 and 50 years old in good health. Some clones in this sample may be carry-over from other donors' samples. The J gene is TRBJ1-2, the V gene TRBV9; no clear D gene. The sample comprised PBMCs. This chain's CDR3 is CASSVVGKRTYGYTF. Written as DNA, the CDR3 is TGTGCCAGCAGCGTAGTAGGAAAAAGGACCTATGGCTACACCTTC.